These T cell receptor beta chains were read from a single sample in a study of T-cell reconstitution after alpha-beta-depleted transplantation in children. TCRdb used MiXCR to reprocess the PCR reads, holding one entry per CDR3 protein. The sample yields more than 300,000 distinct CDR3 sequences, about 17% seen once. The specimen was PBMCs, mostly from graft donor cells, collected 360 days after TCRalphabeta/CD19-depleted stem cell transplant. These receptors came from a male patient under 10 years old who had a stem cell transplant for acute lymphoblastic leukemia, so the T cells may come from the graft donor. The CDR3 runs from the conserved cysteine through the conserved F or W. The order of the fields is clone size, J gene, V gene, D gene, CDR3 protein, CDR3 DNA. The D gene is left open where the match is weak. Clone size is not always given. Where it is, it says once, few, many or a class for expanded clones.

. | TRBJ2-7 | TRBV20-1 | TRBD2 | CSARVTSGSKFGTDEQYF | TGCAGTGCTAGAGTAACTAGCGGGAGTAAGTTCGGGACCGACGAGCAGTACTTC
. | TRBJ1-6 | TRBV20-1 | . | CSARGPKGSYNSPLHF | TGCAGTGCTAGAGGCCCGAAGGGGTCCTATAATTCACCCCTCCACTTT
few | TRBJ2-3 | TRBV9 | . | CASSVAARDTQYF | TGTGCCAGCAGCGTAGCCGCGCGAGATACGCAGTATTTT
. | TRBJ2-7 | TRBV12-3/TRBV12-4 | TRBD2 | CASSSLTSGSTEQYF | TGTGCCAGCAGTTCCTTAACTAGCGGGAGTACCGAGCAGTACTTC
many | TRBJ1-4 | TRBV6-5 | . | CASRLAFATNEKLFF | TGTGCCAGCAGACTTGCTTTTGCAACTAATGAAAAACTGTTTTTT
. | TRBJ1-5 | TRBV20-1 | . | CSASGFQARFNQPQHF | TGCAGTGCTAGTGGTTTCCAGGCAAGATTCAATCAGCCCCAGCATTTT
many | TRBJ2-1 | TRBV12-3/TRBV12-4 | . | CASSRAGSYNEQFF | TGTGCCAGCAGTCGGGCGGGCTCCTACAATGAGCAGTTCTTC
few | TRBJ2-1 | TRBV3-1 | TRBD2 | CASSPGGLAGNNEQFF | TGTGCCAGCAGCCCCGGGGGACTAGCGGGTAACAATGAGCAGTTCTTC
. | TRBJ1-2 | TRBV11-2 | . | CASSFPQGTYGYTF | TGTGCCAGCAGCTTTCCCCAGGGGACCTATGGCTACACCTTC
. | TRBJ2-1 | TRBV30 | TRBD2 | CAWSAGLAVNEQFF | TGTGCCTGGAGTGCGGGACTAGCGGTCAATGAGCAGTTCTTC
few | TRBJ2-7 | TRBV12-3/TRBV12-4 | TRBD2 | CASNLGTSGLEQYF | TGTGCCAGCAACCTGGGGACTAGCGGGTTAGAGCAGTACTTC
. | TRBJ1-1 | TRBV29-1 | . | CSVGHTGNTEAFF | TGCAGCGTTGGACATACAGGGAACACTGAAGCTTTCTTT
few | TRBJ1-2 | TRBV4-3 | . | CASSQEGSSGKGGYTF | TGCGCCAGCAGCCAAGAGGGCAGCTCAGGGAAGGGGGGCTACACCTTC
few | TRBJ2-1 | TRBV6-1 | . | CAIAGSRVYNEQFF | TGTGCCATCGCAGGTAGCCGGGTCTACAATGAGCAGTTCTTC
. | TRBJ2-5 | TRBV7-2 | TRBD2 | CASSPPSRTGGAQYF | TGTGCCAGCAGCCCACCCTCACGGACCGGGGGGGCCCAGTACTTC
few | TRBJ2-1 | TRBV12-3/TRBV12-4 | TRBD2 | CASSLRVGLAGLNEQFF | TGTGCCAGCAGTTTGAGGGTGGGACTAGCGGGCCTCAATGAGCAGTTCTTC
few | TRBJ1-1 | TRBV18 | . | CASSPAYGLGNTEAFF | TGTGCCAGCTCACCTGCCTACGGGTTGGGGAACACTGAAGCTTTCTTT
many | TRBJ2-3 | TRBV5-4 | . | CASSLRRGSTDTQYF | TGTGCCAGCAGCTTGAGGCGAGGTAGCACAGATACGCAGTATTTT
few | TRBJ2-1 | TRBV28 | . | CASRRDLSNEQFF | TGTGCCAGCAGACGGGACTTGAGTAATGAGCAGTTCTTC
few | TRBJ1-2 | TRBV15 | . | CATSRDRARVRPYYGYTF | TGTGCCACCAGCAGAGATAGGGCGCGGGTCAGGCCGTACTATGGCTACACCTTC
few | TRBJ2-1 | TRBV4-3 | TRBD2 | CASSQEGGSGYNEQFF | TGCGCCAGCAGCCAAGAGGGCGGGAGTGGTTACAATGAGCAGTTCTTC
few | TRBJ2-7 | TRBV12-3/TRBV12-4 | . | CASSASGTLSYEQYF | TGTGCCAGCAGTGCGTCCGGGACTCTCTCCTACGAGCAGTACTTC
. | TRBJ2-1 | TRBV6-1 | TRBD2 | CAIRSGSSYNEQFF | TGTGCCATCCGTAGCGGGAGCTCCTACAATGAGCAGTTCTTC
few | TRBJ2-2 | TRBV5-1 | . | CASSFLQGITGELFF | TGCGCCAGCAGCTTTTTACAGGGAATCACCGGGGAGCTGTTTTTT
few | TRBJ2-3 | TRBV6-1 | . | CASRKTRALTTDTQYF | TGTGCCAGCAGGAAGACTAGGGCCCTCACCACAGATACGCAGTATTTT
many | TRBJ2-7 | TRBV27 | . | CASSDILGYEQYF | TGTGCCAGCAGTGACATATTAGGCTACGAGCAGTACTTC
few | TRBJ2-7 | TRBV27 | TRBD2 | CASSFSVGLVSYEQYF | TGTGCCAGCAGTTTTTCAGTGGGACTAGTCTCCTACGAGCAGTACTTC
. | TRBJ2-4 | TRBV11-2 | . | CASSLIGLSGNIQYF | TGTGCCAGCAGCTTAATCGGCCTCTCGGGAAACATTCAGTACTTC
. | TRBJ2-4 | TRBV10-3 | . | CATSEAKILRGKNIQYF | TGTGCCACCTCCGAAGCGAAAATACTACGGGGCAAAAACATTCAGTACTTC
many | TRBJ2-3 | TRBV11-2 | TRBD1 | CASSRPGTGEGTQYF | TGTGCCAGCAGTCGCCCCGGGACAGGGGAGGGTACGCAGTATTTT
many | TRBJ2-2 | TRBV28 | . | CASSLGTLYTGELFF | TGTGCCAGCAGTTTAGGGACTCTCTACACCGGGGAGCTGTTTTTT
. | TRBJ2-3 | TRBV6-5 | TRBD2 | CASSYSFSGRRKNTDTQYF | TGTGCCAGCAGTTACTCGTTTAGCGGGAGGAGGAAAAACACAGATACGCAGTATTTT
. | TRBJ2-7 | TRBV28 | . | CASSLSGLDRKYEQYF | TGTGCCAGCAGTTTATCCGGTCTTGACCGAAAGTACGAGCAGTACTTC
many | TRBJ2-1 | TRBV29-1 | . | CSVATGSNNEQFF | TGCAGCGTTGCAACAGGGTCGAACAATGAGCAGTTCTTC
. | TRBJ2-1 | TRBV4-3 | . | CASSQEGGRLAATYNEQLF | TGCGCCAGCAGCCAAGAGGGGGGGCGGTTAGCGGCCACCTACAATGAGCAGCTCTTC
many | TRBJ2-3 | TRBV20-1 | . | CSAAPLGGWGTGTDTQYF | TGCAGTGCTGCACCCCTAGGCGGATGGGGAACTGGCACAGATACGCAGTATTTT
many | TRBJ2-1 | TRBV27 | TRBD1 | CASSLSTGYNEQFF | TGTGCCAGCAGTTTATCGACAGGGTACAATGAGCAGTTCTTC
few | TRBJ2-7 | TRBV28 | . | CASSPGTRVGYEQYF | TGTGCCAGCAGTCCTGGTACCCGGGTCGGCTACGAGCAGTACTTC
few | TRBJ2-1 | TRBV13 | TRBD1 | CASSPGFGTGPQIPYNEQFF | TGTGCCAGCAGCCCCGGCTTCGGGACAGGGCCCCAAATACCCTACAATGAGCAGTTCTTC
few | TRBJ1-4 | TRBV28 | TRBD1 | CASSLPPLGTENEKLFF | TGTGCCAGCAGTTTACCCCCTTTAGGGACAGAAAATGAAAAACTGTTTTTT
. | TRBJ1-1 | TRBV7-1 | TRBD1 | CASSAFRGPEAFF | TGTGCCAGCAGCGCGTTCAGGGGGCCTGAAGCTTTCTTT
many | TRBJ2-7 | TRBV13 | . | CASSLGTPWVYEQYF | TGTGCCAGCAGCTTGGGGACCCCGTGGGTCTACGAGCAGTACTTC
few | TRBJ1-6 | TRBV5-1 | TRBD1 | CASRDRGESPLHF | TGCGCCAGTCGGGACAGGGGAGAGTCACCCCTCCACTTT
. | TRBJ2-7 | TRBV7-9 | . | CASSLLPSAHYEQYF | TGTGCCAGCAGCTTACTTCCTAGTGCCCACTACGAGCAGTACTTC
many | TRBJ2-4 | TRBV29-1 | TRBD2 | CSVVPSGAKNIQYF | TGCAGCGTTGTCCCTAGCGGAGCCAAAAACATTCAGTACTTC
. | TRBJ1-2 | TRBV15 | . | CATSRDPGLGYTF | TGTGCCACCAGCCGAGACCCTGGCCTAGGCTACACCTTC
few | TRBJ2-7 | TRBV28 | TRBD1 | CASSLLPVGRGPHTTSYEQYF | TGTGCCAGCAGTTTGTTGCCGGTCGGCAGGGGGCCCCACACGACTTCTTACGAGCAGTACTTC
. | TRBJ2-1 | TRBV19 | . | CASSIDQGGSYNEQFF | TGTGCCAGTAGTATAGATCAAGGGGGCTCCTACAATGAGCAGTTCTTC
. | TRBJ2-6 | TRBV2 | TRBD1 | CASSAPGQARSGANVLTF | TGTGCCAGCAGTGCGCCGGGACAGGCCCGCTCTGGGGCCAACGTCCTGACTTTC
. | TRBJ2-5 | TRBV15 | . | CATSRPTTGQGETQYF | TGTGCCACCAGCAGACCCACTACGGGGCAGGGAGAGACCCAGTACTTC
few | TRBJ2-1 | TRBV28 | . | CASSLTLGDEQFF | TGTGCCAGCAGTTTGACCCTAGGGGATGAGCAGTTCTTC
. | TRBJ2-7 | TRBV20-1 | TRBD1 | CSAPRGLTHEQYF | TGCAGTGCTCCCAGGGGGCTCACCCACGAGCAGTACTTC
few | TRBJ2-7 | TRBV5-1 | TRBD2 | CASSLGAGVPGEQYF | TGCGCCAGCAGCTTGGGAGCGGGAGTCCCGGGGGAGCAGTACTTC
few | TRBJ2-7 | TRBV27 | . | CASSFLSSYEQYF | TGTGCCAGCAGTTTCCTCAGCTCCTACGAGCAGTACTTC
few | TRBJ2-5 | TRBV20-1 | TRBD2 | CSATGREETQYF | TGCAGTGCTACCGGGAGGGAAGAGACCCAGTACTTC
few | TRBJ2-5 | TRBV29-1 | TRBD1 | CSVTDGTAYQETQYF | TGCAGCGTGACGGACGGGACAGCGTACCAAGAGACCCAGTACTTC